Given below is one T cell receptor beta chain in context. Its target is unknown. Produced via immunoSEQ multiplex PCR; TCRdb's table is partial and in-frame only. The sample records just over 350,000 clones, around 83% being singletons. The data stem from a study of Ad26.COV2.S vaccination and SARS-CoV-2 variants. Turning to the study itself: Donor participated within the Ad26.COV2.S arm of the COV1001 trial. Doses of Ad26.COV2.S were injected into muscle once or twice, 56 days apart. Study-wide findings and caveats: There was reportedly substantial breadth in spike-specific CD8+ and CD4+ T cell responses after vaccination.

The germline V gene encodes CDR1 SGHDT and CDR2 YYEEEE. The CDR3 runs to 14 residues. Trimming removed 6 bases from V and 7 bases from J, with 19 bases in between. The treatment was: roughly 20 received Ad26.COV2.S at low or high dose, single or two shots; five or six received placebo; per-sample allocation not given. The investigators took samples on day 63 after the first vaccine or placebo injection. In Boston, an adult donor aged 18-55 years took part. V usage is TRBV5-6 and J usage is TRBJ1-1; D is possibly TRBD1 (6 bases). This material consisted of peripheral blood, taken in a trial of Ad26.COV2.S vaccine versus placebo. The TCR was taken from a person between 18 and 65 years old who received the Ad26.COV2.S COVID-19 vaccine or a placebo. The CDR3 here is CASNSDSLPLEAFF. CDR3 in DNA: TGTGCCAGCAACTCGGACAGCCTACCCCTTGAAGCTTTCTTT. Using reference TRBV5-6 and TRBJ1-1 for the parts outside the CDR3, the full variable domain is DAGVTQSPTHLIKTRGQQVTLRCSPKSGHDTVSWYQQALGQGPQFIFQYYEEEERQRGNFPDRFSGHQFPNYSSELNVNALLLGDSALYLCASNSDSLPLEAFFGQGTRLTVV.